Listed below are T cell receptor beta chains from one sample, sequenced in a study of cytomegalovirus exposure and HLA in healthy donors. Using immunoSEQ multiplex PCR, the repertoire was profiled, and TCRdb retains in-frame clones only, with some absent. The sample carries 150,000 or so clones, 65% to 80% recorded once. Specimen: PBMCs. The receptors originated from a woman in her thirties or forties in good health and CMV-seronegative. The CDR3 runs from the conserved cysteine through the conserved F or W. D genes are given only for firm matches. The size field is filled for only some rows; it gives once, few, many or a size class.

v_call,d_call,clone_size,j_call,cdr3_aa,cdr3_nt
TRBV5-1,.,.,TRBJ1-2,CASSLSPVEVVKNYGYTF,TGCGCCAGCAGCTTGTCGCCCGTCGAAGTAGTTAAGAACTATGGCTACACCTTC
TRBV5-4,.,.,TRBJ1-2,CASTNYGGNYGYTF,TGTGCCAGCACCAATTACGGGGGTAACTATGGCTACACCTTC
TRBV19,.,.,TRBJ1-2,CASRPEPGNSDGYTF,TGTGCCAGTAGGCCCGAGCCAGGGAACTCTGATGGCTACACCTTC
TRBV18,TRBD2,.,TRBJ2-3,CASSPGTTTDTQYF,TGTGCCAGCTCACCCGGGACTACCACAGATACGCAGTATTTT
TRBV29-1,TRBD1,.,TRBJ1-1,CSVVDRGNTEAFF,TGCAGCGTTGTCGACAGGGGGAACACTGAAGCTTTCTTT
TRBV7-2,.,.,TRBJ1-2,CASSLAEGNGYTF,TGTGCCAGCAGCTTAGCAGAGGGAAATGGCTACACCTTC
TRBV18,.,.,TRBJ1-2,CASSPTRGVGYGYTF,TGTGCCAGCTCACCTACCCGGGGGGTCGGCTATGGCTACACCTTC
TRBV30,.,.,TRBJ2-7,CAWSVEGTPAYEQYF,TGTGCCTGGAGTGTAGAAGGGACTCCAGCCTACGAGCAGTACTTC
TRBV10-3,.,.,TRBJ1-3,CAISEGTAFSGNTIYF,TGTGCCATCAGCGAAGGTACAGCCTTCTCTGGAAACACCATATATTTT
TRBV6-5,.,.,TRBJ1-1,CASSEGVENTEAFF,TGTGCCAGCAGCGAAGGGGTGGAGAACACTGAAGCTTTCTTT
TRBV6-4,TRBD1,.,TRBJ1-5,CASRGTGVVGQPQHF,TGTGCCAGCAGGGGGACAGGGGTCGTGGGGCAGCCCCAGCATTTT
TRBV11-2,.,.,TRBJ1-1,CASSHKGQKREAFF,TGTGCCAGCAGCCACAAAGGACAGAAGAGAGAAGCTTTCTTT
TRBV6-1,.,.,TRBJ1-1,CASSTLGSAFF,TGTGCCAGCAGCACCCTTGGCTCGGCTTTCTTT
TRBV7-2,.,.,TRBJ2-3,CASSPLLGRFGGTQYF,TGTGCCAGCAGCCCCCTCCTTGGGCGGTTCGGGGGTACGCAGTATTTT
TRBV7-8,.,.,TRBJ2-2,CASSKRGSRTGELFF,TGTGCCAGCAGTAAAAGGGGTAGTAGGACCGGGGAGCTGTTTTTT
TRBV6-1,TRBD1,.,TRBJ1-2,CASRRGQGDYGYTF,TGTGCCAGCAGAAGGGGACAGGGCGACTATGGCTACACCTTC
TRBV5-4,.,.,TRBJ2-2,CVSSLDGYSGELFF,TGTGTCAGCAGCTTGGACGGTTACAGCGGGGAGCTGTTTTTT
TRBV7-2,.,few,TRBJ2-7,CASSLGAFTSYEQYF,TGTGCCAGCAGCTTAGGAGCGTTTACTTCCTACGAGCAGTACTTC
TRBV5-5,.,.,TRBJ2-7,CASSPARTLYEQYF,TGTGCCAGCAGCCCAGCTAGGACACTCTACGAGCAGTACTTC
TRBV7-9,.,.,TRBJ2-7,CASSSYTGAYEQYF,TGTGCCAGCAGCTCCTATACAGGAGCCTACGAGCAGTACTTC
TRBV7-6,TRBD2,.,TRBJ2-3,CASSLLAGAGPDTQYF,TGTGCCAGCAGCTTACTAGCGGGAGCCGGGCCAGATACGCAGTATTTT
TRBV6-5,TRBD1,.,TRBJ2-7,CASSYDSTGSYEQYF,TGTGCCAGCAGTTACGATTCGACAGGGAGCTACGAGCAGTACTTC
TRBV19,.,.,TRBJ1-3,CASSIAGSGNTIYF,TGTGCCAGTAGTATAGCGGGCTCTGGAAACACCATATATTTT
TRBV7-9,.,.,TRBJ1-3,CASSLSAASGNTIYF,TGTGCCAGCAGCCTGTCGGCGGCCTCTGGAAACACCATATATTTT
TRBV6-1,.,.,TRBJ2-2,CASLRRGGFGELFF,TGTGCCAGCTTGAGGAGGGGGGGCTTTGGGGAGCTGTTTTTT
TRBV5-6,.,.,TRBJ1-3,CASSLEPRGTGNTIYF,TGTGCCAGCAGCTTGGAACCCAGGGGTACTGGAAACACCATATATTTT
TRBV28,.,.,TRBJ2-6,CASSSQGAAGANVLTF,TGTGCCAGCAGTTCTCAGGGTGCTGCTGGGGCCAACGTCCTGACTTTC
TRBV6-5,.,.,TRBJ2-5,CASSYGGWETQYF,TGTGCCAGCAGTTACGGGGGCTGGGAGACCCAGTACTTC
TRBV10-3,TRBD2,.,TRBJ2-1,CAIRKAGAGEQFF,TGTGCCATCAGGAAAGCGGGAGCCGGGGAGCAGTTCTTC
TRBV7-9,.,.,TRBJ2-1,CASSLGAGISYNEQFF,TGTGCCAGCAGCTTAGGCGCGGGAATCTCCTACAATGAGCAGTTCTTC
TRBV11-1,TRBD2,.,TRBJ2-1,CASSSRPSGSTTEQFF,TGTGCCAGCAGCTCCCGCCCTAGCGGGAGTACAACTGAGCAGTTCTTC
TRBV19,.,.,TRBJ2-7,CASSKGAGFSYEQYF,TGTGCCAGTAGTAAAGGGGCAGGGTTCTCCTACGAGCAGTACTTC
TRBV11-2,TRBD1,many,TRBJ1-5,CASSLGQGRQPQHF,TGTGCCAGCAGCCTTGGACAGGGACGGCAGCCCCAGCATTTT
TRBV4-2,.,few,TRBJ1-1,CASSHGHVNTEAFF,TGTGCCAGCAGCCACGGACACGTGAACACTGAAGCTTTCTTT
TRBV7-7,TRBD2,.,TRBJ2-7,CASSAREGGEQYF,TGTGCTAGCAGCGCGCGGGAGGGGGGGGAGCAGTACTTC
TRBV6-1,.,.,TRBJ2-1,CASSEFWRGVYNEQFF,TGTGCCAGCAGTGAGTTCTGGCGGGGAGTTTACAATGAGCAGTTCTTC
TRBV5-1,.,.,TRBJ1-2,CASSFRAGDTNGGYTF,TGCGCCAGCAGCTTTAGGGCAGGGGATACTAACGGTGGCTACACCTTC
TRBV27,TRBD1,.,TRBJ1-5,CASSLRTGSNQPQHF,TGTGCCAGCAGTCTCCGGACAGGTAGCAATCAGCCCCAGCATTTT
TRBV7-9,.,.,TRBJ2-3,CASSSDRQEGHTQYF,TGTGCCAGCAGCTCGGACAGACAGGAAGGACATACGCAGTATTTT
TRBV6-1,.,.,TRBJ2-1,CASSEQGDAYNEQFF,TGTGCCAGCAGTGAACAAGGGGATGCTTACAATGAGCAGTTCTTC
TRBV7-8,.,.,TRBJ1-1,CASSPSQAVNTEAFF,TGTGCCAGCAGCCCCTCGCAGGCAGTCAACACTGAAGCTTTCTTT
TRBV9,.,.,TRBJ1-1,CASNQENTEAFF,TGTGCCAGCAACCAGGAGAACACTGAAGCTTTCTTT
TRBV7-9,TRBD1,.,TRBJ1-1,CASSQRQGAAYTEAFF,TGTGCCAGCAGCCAAAGACAGGGGGCGGCGTACACTGAAGCTTTCTTT
TRBV10-2,TRBD2,.,TRBJ2-2,CASSDHGRAPTGELFF,TGCGCCAGCAGTGACCACGGGAGGGCCCCCACCGGGGAGCTGTTTTTT
TRBV6-5,TRBD2,.,TRBJ2-1,CASSYSPGTTTTEQFF,TGTGCCAGCAGTTACTCACCCGGGACTACGACAACTGAGCAGTTCTTC
TRBV7-9,.,.,TRBJ2-7,CASSLVGRGVYEQYF,TGTGCCAGCAGCTTAGTAGGCAGGGGAGTTTACGAGCAGTACTTC
TRBV29-1,.,.,TRBJ2-2,CSVEETRNTGELFF,TGCAGCGTTGAGGAGACCCGGAACACCGGGGAGCTGTTTTTT
TRBV11-3,.,many,TRBJ2-1,CASSLRGSGDQFF,TGTGCCAGCAGCTTAAGGGGGAGCGGAGACCAGTTCTTC
TRBV4-1,TRBD2,.,TRBJ2-7,CASSESTSGGFEQYF,TGCGCCAGCAGCGAATCTACTAGCGGAGGATTCGAGCAGTACTTC
TRBV28,.,few,TRBJ1-5,CASSLIENNQPQHF,TGTGCCAGCAGTTTAATAGAGAACAATCAGCCCCAGCATTTT
TRBV5-6,TRBD1,once,TRBJ1-4,CASSAVQGGNEKLFF,TGTGCCAGCAGCGCCGTGCAGGGGGGCAATGAAAAACTGTTTTTT
TRBV7-9,TRBD2,.,TRBJ2-1,CASSLPPWGGFYNEQFF,TGTGCCAGCAGCTTACCCCCGTGGGGGGGGTTTTACAATGAGCAGTTCTTC
TRBV5-8,TRBD2,.,TRBJ2-1,CASSFWTSGPYNEQFF,TGTGCCAGCAGCTTCTGGACTAGCGGACCGTACAATGAGCAGTTCTTC
TRBV30,TRBD1,.,TRBJ1-1,CAWGGDRGPLGTEAFF,TGTGCCTGGGGGGGGGACAGGGGCCCCTTGGGCACTGAAGCTTTCTTT